Below are 19 T cell receptor beta chains sequenced from a single sample in a study of read filtering for tumor transcriptome and immune sequencing. This library used around 400 ng RNA and molecular barcoded adaptors spanning alpha/delta and beta/gamma chains. Each CDR3 protein is one row after TCRdb ran MiXCR on the reads. Of almost 40,000 distinct CDR3 sequences in the sample, 12% to 15% were seen once. The sequenced sample consisted of a population of CD138-negative cells sorted from bone marrow. The receptors here all came from a donor at least 40 years old with multiple myeloma.

This clonotype has a count of ten or more. This sequence joins TRBV20-1 and TRBJ2-1; the D is unclear. CDR1 is DFQATT and CDR2 is SNEGSKA in the germline V gene (reference sequence). The CDR3 length is 12 residues. Trimming cost V 1 base and J 3 bases, with 4 bases left between them. The CDR3 DNA reads TGCAGTGCTAGAGTCCACTACAATGAGCAGTTCTTC. Translation: CSARVHYNEQFF.

The V gene is TRBV5-4, the J gene TRBJ2-1; D may be TRBD2 (5 bases). Trimming stripped 2 bases from V and 8 bases from J, with 14 bases between. The length of the CDR3 is 14 residues. Per the germline V gene, CDR1 is SGHNT and CDR2 is YYREEE (reference sequence). The CDR3 region has the DNA TGTGCCAGCAGCTTACCCGGGGTTTTCGATGAGCAGTTCTTC. Translation: CASSLPGVFDEQFF.

This chain links TRBV6-1 with TRBJ1-1; the match to TRBD1 covers 8 bases. The CDR3 totals 13 residues. J was trimmed by 10 bases and V by 6 bases; bases with no gene match: 10. CDR1 is MNHNS and CDR2 is SASEGT in the germline V gene. The DNA of the CDR3 is TGTGCCAGCAGCCGGGACAGGCGGGGAGGAGCTTTCTTT. Its protein product is CASSRDRRGGAFF.

The rearrangement joins TRBV20-1 to TRBJ2-3, with 12 bases aligning to TRBD2. Per the germline V gene, CDR1 is DFQATT and CDR2 is SNEGSKA (reference sequence). The CDR3 has 15 amino acids. Trimming at V came to 5 bases and at J to 4 bases, leaving 7 bases not matched to a gene. CDR3 nucleotide sequence: TGCAGTGCTGAGACTAGCGGGGGAGTTCCAGATACGCAGTATTTT. Protein product: CSAETSGGVPDTQYF.

This clonotype was recorded at least ten times. The chain recombines TRBV5-1 with TRBJ2-5; D is possibly TRBD1 or TRBD2 (5 bases each). The CDR3 is made up of 15 amino acids. CDR1 and CDR2 (germline): SGHRS, YFSETQ. Trimming stripped 0 bases from V and 4 bases from J, with 13 bases between. CDR3 sequence reads: CASSLETARGETQYF. CDR3 bases: TGCGCCAGCAGCTTGGAGACAGCACGGGGAGAGACCCAGTACTTC.

This clonotype showed up many times. This chain uses TRBV5-4 with TRBJ2-7, with a possible D match to TRBD1 (5 bases). This CDR3 comprises 14 residues. V lost 1 base and J 3 bases, leaving 11 bases between the germline ends. Looked up from germline, CDR1 is SGHNT and CDR2 is YYREEE (reference sequence). The CDR3 reads CASSLPGQGYEQYF. The CDR3 coding sequence is TGTGCCAGCAGCTTGCCAGGGCAGGGCTACGAGCAGTACTTC. Based on the CDR3 plus reference TRBV5-4 and TRBJ2-7, the full variable domain is ETGVTQSPTHLIKTRGQQVTLRCSSQSGHNTVSWYQQALGQGPQFIFQYYREEENGRGNFPPRFSGLQFPNYSSELNVNALELDDSALYLCASSLPGQGYEQYFGPGTRLTVT.

The chain carries TRBV10-2 and TRBJ2-1, with TRBD2 matching over 7 bases. Looked up from germline, CDR1 is WSHSY and CDR2 is SAAADI. Germline trimming cut 4 bases from V and 10 bases from J; bases unmatched to any gene: 4. The CDR3 has 12 amino acids. In DNA, the CDR3 is TGCGCCAGCAGTGTTTGGGGGGGAGAGCAGTTCTTC. Encoded protein: CASSVWGGEQFF.

There are many counts of this clonotype. The chain is built from TRBV6-6 and TRBJ1-1; maybe TRBD1 (5 bases). V was shortened by 4 bases and J by 6 bases, with 12 bases between the two germline ends. This CDR3 contains 13 residues. Germline CDR1 and CDR2: MNHNY and SVGAGI (reference sequence). The DNA of the CDR3 is TGTGCCAGCAGTTCAGGTCGGGGGGCTGAAGCTTTCTTT. Its protein is CASSSGRGAEAFF.

The chain joins TRBV3-1 to TRBJ2-5; D gene ambiguous. The CDR3 runs to 15 residues. The ends were cut back, 1 base at V and 4 bases at J, with 13 bases in the middle. From germline, CDR1 is LGHDT and CDR2 YNNKEL (reference sequence). The CDR3 spells CASSQGPGLSETQYF. The CDR3 DNA is TGTGCCAGCAGCCAAGGCCCCGGCTTATCAGAGACCCAGTACTTC.

Concerning this clonotype: The junction differs from germline at one of its ends, possibly a read error. The chain is built from TRBV12-3 or TRBV12-4 and TRBJ1-1; D unresolved. This CDR3 is 13 amino acids long. In DNA, the CDR3 is TGTACCAGCAGTTCCTTGCAGAACACTGAAGCTTTCTTT. It yields the protein CTSSSLQNTEAFF.

Details on this clonotype: A much more abundant neighbour one base away suggests this may be a read error. The chain's CDR3 is CAGSPRLAGVGIAYEQYF. The CDR3 DNA reads TGTGCCGGCAGCCCTAGACTAGCGGGGGTTGGGATAGCCTACGAGCAGTACTTC. The genes are TRBV7-8 and TRBJ2-7; TRBD2 matches at 12 bases. The CDR3 runs 18 residues. The germline CDR1 and CDR2 sequences are SGHVS and FQNEAQ.

This clonotype has a count of ten or more. The chain joins TRBV10-3 to TRBJ1-5; TRBD1 matches at 7 bases. Trimming took 10 bases from V and 3 from J; bases not matched to a gene: 9. The length of the CDR3 is 14 residues. The germline V gene encodes CDR1 ENHRY and CDR2 SYGVKD. CDR3 nucleotide sequence: TGTGCCAGTACTACAGGGGAATCCAATCAGCCCCAGCATTTT. Amino acids: CASTTGESNQPQHF.

The sample holds many counts of this clonotype. The rearrangement uses TRBV6-5 and TRBJ1-3; no clear D. V shed 0 bases and J shed 0 bases, with 9 bases lying between them. CDR1 is MNHEY, CDR2 SVGAGI, per germline. CDR3 size: 16 residues. Here the CDR3 reads CASSYSMGISGNTIYF. The CDR3 nucleotides are TGTGCCAGCAGTTACTCGATGGGTATCTCTGGAAACACCATATATTTT.

Concerning this clonotype itself: A much larger clone is a single base away; this may be a read error. The chain joins TRBV6-1 to TRBJ2-5; D is unresolved. V was shortened by 1 base and J by 3 bases, with 9 bases between the two germline ends. The germline V gene has CDR1 MNHNS and CDR2 SASEGT. The CDR3 has 14 amino acids. DNA for the CDR3: TGTGCCAGCAGTGAAGGAGACGGAGAAGAGACCCAGTACTTC. The encoded protein is CASSEGDGEETQYF.

There are many counts of this clonotype. The rearrangement links TRBV5-1 to TRBJ2-4, with D possibly being TRBD1 (5 bases). Germline V gene sequence: CDR1 SGHRS, CDR2 YFSETQ. This CDR3 comprises 14 residues. Trimming left V 0 bases short and J 1 base short, with 5 bases between. The CDR3 bases are TGCGCCAGCAGCTTGGACAGGGCCAAAAACATTCAGTACTTC. It translates to CASSLDRAKNIQYF.

This clonotype was recorded at least ten times. V and J are TRBV4-2 and TRBJ2-1; either TRBD1 or TRBD2 may supply D (5 bases each). Germline V gene lookup returns CDR1 LGHNA and CDR2 YNFKEQ. The CDR3 runs 15 residues. V was pared by 4 bases and J by 5 bases, with 15 bases between. Here the CDR3 DNA reads TGTGCCAGCAGCCTGTCCGGGACCCAAAACAATGAGCAGTTCTTC. This translates into CASSLSGTQNNEQFF.

This clonotype was observed many times. The chain combines TRBV14 with TRBJ2-4; D unresolved. CDR1 is SGHDN, CDR2 FVKESK, per germline. The CDR3 length is 14 residues. Trimming removed 4 bases at V and 0 bases at J, with 7 bases between. The CDR3 loop is CASSPRVAKNIQYF. The CDR3 region has the DNA TGTGCCAGCAGCCCCCGCGTAGCCAAAAACATTCAGTACTTC.

In its sample, this clonotype was seen many times. The genes are TRBV30 and TRBJ1-5, with 8 bases identical to TRBD1. CDR1 is GTSNPN and CDR2 is SVGIG in the germline V gene (reference sequence). Trimming took 0 bases from V and 2 from J; bases not matched to a gene: 3. This CDR3 spans 15 amino acids. CDR3 sequence (DNA): TGTGCCTGGAGTGTAGGACAGGGTGGCAATCAGCCCCAGCATTTT. Protein sequence: CAWSVGQGGNQPQHF.

This clonotype has ten or more counts. The J gene is TRBJ1-1, the V gene TRBV5-1; D not resolved. The CDR3 totals 15 residues. V lost 0 bases and J lost 2, with 11 bases in between. Germline loops: CDR1 SGHRS, CDR2 YFSETQ. The CDR3 nucleotides are TGCGCCAGCAGCTTGGTAGCAGGACTAAACACTGAAGCTTTCTTT. As protein: CASSLVAGLNTEAFF.